These T cell receptor beta chains were read from a single sample in a study of chemoradiotherapy in HPV16-positive cancers. Using immunoSEQ multiplex PCR, the repertoire was profiled, and TCRdb retains in-frame clones only, with some absent. The sample holds about 5,700 clones, just over 90% seen once. The sample was blood, taken from a patient who underwent chemoradiotherapy. The receptors originated from a human donor with HPV-associated anogenital cancer. The CDR3 runs from the conserved cysteine through the conserved F or W. Fields, in order: V gene, J gene, CDR3 protein.

TRBV6-5	TRBJ1-5	CASSLTGSVNQPQHF
TRBV4-1	TRBJ2-1	CASSQEQGGYNEQFF
TRBV7-2	TRBJ1-4	CASSLALGAYEKLFF
TRBV11-2	TRBJ2-6	CASSTPSGGANVLTF
TRBV6-6	TRBJ1-2	CASRLQGNYGYTF
TRBV7-2	TRBJ2-7	CASSLWAEQYF
TRBV7-2	TRBJ2-3	CASSSQTSGTATQYF
TRBV10-3	TRBJ2-5	CAISESMSGGETQYF
TRBV27	TRBJ1-1	CASSSGGGSEAFF
TRBV19	TRBJ1-2	CASSALGRYYGYTF
TRBV18	TRBJ2-5	CASSPPAQETQYF
TRBV2	TRBJ1-2	CASRAPGTYGYTF
TRBV7-9	TRBJ1-5	CASNNPVQPQHF
TRBV7-9	TRBJ2-1	CASSFWTSGTLTEQFF
TRBV18	TRBJ1-1	CASSPPAATNTEAFF
TRBV6-1	TRBJ1-5	CASRGVSLQPQHF
TRBV4-3	TRBJ2-5	CASSQVGQETQYF
TRBV27	TRBJ1-5	CASSLDRSNQPQHF
TRBV5-4	TRBJ2-3	CASSSGTESTDTQYF
TRBV7-2	TRBJ2-3	CASSLFRSSTDTQYF
TRBV12-5	TRBJ2-1	CASGLVLRGGYNEQFF
TRBV28	TRBJ2-1	CASSSLAGADNEQFF
TRBV2	TRBJ2-7	CASSPTSGRTYEQYF
TRBV19	TRBJ2-6	CASRPAGANVLTF
TRBV4-2	TRBJ1-1	CASSQPGQGAPGAFF
TRBV19	TRBJ2-7	CASSQGTGFLYEQYF
TRBV7-2	TRBJ2-5	CASSLAETQYF
TRBV12-5	TRBJ2-3	CASGLTEGSQYF
TRBV5-1	TRBJ2-1	CASSLPGLEQFF
TRBV4-1	TRBJ2-7	CASSQAQGQSYEQYF
TRBV14	TRBJ2-1	CASSQSEAAGGNNEQFF
TRBV14	TRBJ2-7	CASSQAWGYEQYF
TRBV18	TRBJ1-1	CASSPQGGTEAFF
TRBV18	TRBJ2-7	CASSPRFGEQYF
TRBV15	TRBJ2-3	CATSRDAASGSDTQYF
TRBV19	TRBJ1-2	CASSINGDYGYTF
TRBV6-5	TRBJ1-2	CASSPEGGLYGYTF
TRBV27	TRBJ2-7	CASRRLAGGHEQYF
TRBV13	TRBJ1-3	CASSLYAGSGNTIYF
TRBV7-9	TRBJ1-1	CASSSPGGYYTEAFF